This T cell receptor (beta chain) appears in the sequencing data of a study of blood T cell repertoires in COVID-19. Participants, about 18 to 100 years old, spanned 24 US areas. Grouping used clinical history reported by participants in a survey and questionnaire. Symptom resolution, clearance, or two negative PCRs marked the recovered donors of Cohort 3. The ends lost 5 bases at V and 4 bases at J; junction bases unmatched: 6. Looked up from germline, CDR1 is MNHEY and CDR2 is SMNVEV (reference sequence). The CDR3 is 14 amino acids. Per the study methods: Amplification of reference gene primers was used by the study to estimate nucleated cell counts. Produced via immunoSEQ multiplex PCR; TCRdb's table is partial and in-frame only. D and trimming were read from the DNA, whereas the V and J calls and clone size are those reported in that table. The sample carries some 270,000 clones, roughly 80% recorded once.

Sequencing was done on a sample of PBMCs or T cells enriched from blood (not recorded which). The J gene is TRBJ1-1, the V gene TRBV27; 8 bases are shared with TRBD1. The receptor comes from a man in his fifties or sixties who had recovered from COVID-19. DNA of the CDR3: TGTGCCAGCAGTGCATACAGGGGGGTCACTGAAGCTTTCTTT. Its translation is CASSAYRGVTEAFF.